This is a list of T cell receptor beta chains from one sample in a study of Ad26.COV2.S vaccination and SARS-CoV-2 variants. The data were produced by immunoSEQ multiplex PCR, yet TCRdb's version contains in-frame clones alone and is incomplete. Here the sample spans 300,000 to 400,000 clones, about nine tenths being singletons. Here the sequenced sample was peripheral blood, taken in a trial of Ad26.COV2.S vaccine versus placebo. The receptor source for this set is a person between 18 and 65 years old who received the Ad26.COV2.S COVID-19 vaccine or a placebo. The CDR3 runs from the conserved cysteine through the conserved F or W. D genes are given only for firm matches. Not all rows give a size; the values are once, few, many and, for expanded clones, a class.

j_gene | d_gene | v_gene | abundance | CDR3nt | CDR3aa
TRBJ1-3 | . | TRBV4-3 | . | TGCGCCAGCAGCCGGACGGGACTTTCTGGAAACACCATATATTTT | CASSRTGLSGNTIYF
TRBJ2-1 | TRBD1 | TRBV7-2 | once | TGTGCCAGCAGACCGGACAGGGTTTCGTTTAATGAGCAGTTCTTC | CASRPDRVSFNEQFF
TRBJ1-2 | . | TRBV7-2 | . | TGTGCCAGCAGCTCCAGGGCCCAGGCGCACTATGGCTACACCTTC | CASSSRAQAHYGYTF
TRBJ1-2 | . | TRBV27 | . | TGTGCCAGCAGTTATGGGACTTCCTATGGCTACACCTTC | CASSYGTSYGYTF
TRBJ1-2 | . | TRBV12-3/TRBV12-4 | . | TGTGCCAGCAGTTTGACACCTAACTATGGCTACACCTTC | CASSLTPNYGYTF
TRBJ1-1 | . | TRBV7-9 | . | TGTGCCAGCGGCCACGGTAGTACTGAAGCTTTCTTT | CASGHGSTEAFF
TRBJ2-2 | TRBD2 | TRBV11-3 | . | TGTGCCAGCAGCTTAGCGGTTAGCGGGAGGGCCGGGGAGCTGTTTTTT | CASSLAVSGRAGELFF
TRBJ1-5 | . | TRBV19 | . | TGTGCCAGTTCCCAAGGGTATAAGGATAGCAATCAGCCCCAGCATTTT | CASSQGYKDSNQPQHF
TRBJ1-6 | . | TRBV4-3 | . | TGCGCCAGCAGCCAAGAAGGAATGAACGGTGCCTATAATTCACCCCTCCACTTT | CASSQEGMNGAYNSPLHF
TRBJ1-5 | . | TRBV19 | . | TGTGCCGCCTCCGAGTGGGGCAATCAGCCCCAGCATTTT | CAASEWGNQPQHF
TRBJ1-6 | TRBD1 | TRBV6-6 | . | TGTGCCAGCAGTCCCCCAGGACAGGAAAACTCACCCCTCCACTTT | CASSPPGQENSPLHF
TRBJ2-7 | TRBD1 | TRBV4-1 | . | TGCGCCAGCAGCCAGACCGGGACAGGGGCCTACGAGCAGTACTTC | CASSQTGTGAYEQYF
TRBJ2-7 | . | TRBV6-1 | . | TGTGCCAGCAGTGAACCGGGCGGGACGCGGCTAGACGAGCAGTACTTC | CASSEPGGTRLDEQYF
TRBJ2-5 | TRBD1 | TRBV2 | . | TGTGCCAGCAGCCCAACCCCGGGACAGAAAGAGACCCAGTACTTC | CASSPTPGQKETQYF
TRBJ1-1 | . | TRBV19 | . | TGTGCCACCTACCGGGGGCCTTACGGAGGGACTGAAGCTTTCTTT | CATYRGPYGGTEAFF
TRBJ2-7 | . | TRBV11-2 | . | TGTGCCAGCAGCTTAGGGACAGATCATCTTCGGGAGCAGTACTTC | CASSLGTDHLREQYF
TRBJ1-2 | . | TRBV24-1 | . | TGTGCCACCAGTGGTTTAGACAGCGAGGGCTACACCTTC | CATSGLDSEGYTF
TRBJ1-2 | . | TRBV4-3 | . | TGCGCCAGCAGCCAAGATCCTGGAGGGGGTGGCTACACCTTC | CASSQDPGGGGYTF
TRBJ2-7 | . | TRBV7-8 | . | TGTGCCAGCAGCCACCCGGGATACGAGCAGTACTTC | CASSHPGYEQYF
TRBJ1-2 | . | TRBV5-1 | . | TGCGCCAGCAGCTTGGATAGCTATGGCTACACCTTC | CASSLDSYGYTF
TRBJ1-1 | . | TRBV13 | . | TGTGCCAGCAGCCCAGACGGGAGGCCTGAAGCTTTCTTT | CASSPDGRPEAFF
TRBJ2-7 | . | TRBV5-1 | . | TGCGCCAGCAGCTTCCCCGGGAAAGGCTACGAGCAGTACTTC | CASSFPGKGYEQYF
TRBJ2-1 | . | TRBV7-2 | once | TGTGCCAGCAGCCCCACAAGTGGGTTTGGAAATGAGCAGTTCTTC | CASSPTSGFGNEQFF
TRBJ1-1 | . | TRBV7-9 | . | TGTGCCAGCAGCTTAGTCCCGGCAAGGAACACTGAAGCTTTCTTT | CASSLVPARNTEAFF